A selection of T cell receptor beta chains follows, all from one sample in a study of T cell repertoires in cytomegalovirus infection. Their antigens are not known. TCRdb re-derived calls from the reads in MiXCR, one entry per CDR3 protein. The data contain some 800,000 distinct CDR3 sequences, roughly 33% of them seen just once; the ten biggest clones take up around 11%. Sequenced here: cultured CD8+ T cells from PBMCs, sampled from culture after CMV antigen stimulation. The receptor source for this set is a human donor in good health (CMV status not recorded). Some clones in this sample may be carry-over from other donors' samples. CDR3s include the opening cysteine and the closing phenylalanine or tryptophan. The order of the fields is D gene, CDR3 length, J gene, clone size, V gene, CDR3 DNA, CDR3 protein. The D gene is left open where the match is weak. Where a row states a size, it is once, few, many or the class of an expanded clone; other rows omit it.

- | 13 | TRBJ1-4 | - | TRBV6-1 | TGTGTCAGTAGTGAAGGGAATAGGGGAAAACTGTTTTTT | CVSSEGNRGKLFF
TRBD1 | 19 | TRBJ2-7 | - | TRBV7-4 | TGTGCCAGCAGCTCCCCCCATCCGGGACAGGGAGGGGAAATCTACGAGCAGTACTTC | CASSSPHPGQGGEIYEQYF
- | 18 | TRBJ1-2 | - | TRBV7-9 | TGTGCCAGCAGCTCTATAGCCGACGAGTATTCCGGGGGCTATGGCTACACCTTC | CASSSIADEYSGGYGYTF
- | 17 | TRBJ1-5 | - | TRBV4-1 | TGCGCCAGCAGCCAAGAGGACAGCCGGTATAGCAATCAGCCCCAGCATTTT | CASSQEDSRYSNQPQHF
- | 13 | TRBJ1-1 | few | TRBV5-1 | TGCGCCAGCAGCTGGGCGAGGACAGCTGAAGCTTTCTTT | CASSWARTAEAFF
TRBD1 | 17 | TRBJ2-5 | - | TRBV13 | TGTGCCAGCAGCACCCGGACAGGGAGTAGGCCGCAAGAGACCCAGTACTTC | CASSTRTGSRPQETQYF
- | 11 | TRBJ1-6 | - | TRBV12-5 | TGTGCTAGTGGTTTAGGTTCACCCCTCCACTTT | CASGLGSPLHF
TRBD1 | 15 | TRBJ2-7 | - | TRBV7-2 | TGTGCCAGCAGCCCGATGGGACAGGCCCCCTACGAGCAGTACTTC | CASSPMGQAPYEQYF
- | 13 | TRBJ2-4 | many | TRBV11-1 | TGTGCCAGCAGCTTTCCGGGACGATCGGTTCAGTACTTC | CASSFPGRSVQYF
TRBD2 | 15 | TRBJ2-1 | - | TRBV27 | TGTGCCAGCAGTTTATCCGGTACTAGCGGGCCGACGCAGTTCTTC | CASSLSGTSGPTQFF
TRBD2 | 19 | TRBJ2-1 | few | TRBV6-6 | TGTGCCATCCGGGTTTCACTAGCGGGGGGCCACCCTTTAGGGAATGAGCAGTTCTTC | CAIRVSLAGGHPLGNEQFF
- | 14 | TRBJ1-1 | few | TRBV5-6 | TGTGCCAGCAGCTTGGGAAGGAAGGACAGTGAAGCTTTCTTT | CASSLGRKDSEAFF
- | 19 | TRBJ2-5 | - | TRBV4-1 | TGCGCCAGCAGCCAACACCCCTCCGAATCCGGGACGAAGAGGGAGACCCAGTACTTC | CASSQHPSESGTKRETQYF
TRBD1 | 15 | TRBJ1-1 | - | TRBV9 | TGTGCCAGCAGCGCCTGGGACAGGTTGGGCACTGAAGCTTTCTTT | CASSAWDRLGTEAFF
TRBD2 | 16 | TRBJ2-5 | - | TRBV9 | TGTGCCAGCAGCGTAGGTAGCGGGGGGTTCCAAGAGACCCAGTACTTC | CASSVGSGGFQETQYF
- | 15 | TRBJ2-5 | - | TRBV6-5 | TGTGCCAGCAGTTACTCGAAGGGGAGGCAAGAGACCCAGTACTTC | CASSYSKGRQETQYF
- | 8 | TRBJ2-1 | few | TRBV2 | TGTGCCAGCAGTGGGACCTTCTTC | CASSGTFF
- | 15 | TRBJ2-1 | few | TRBV4-1 | TGCGCCACCAGCGTGGGGCCAAGCTCCTACAATGAGCAGTTCTTC | CATSVGPSSYNEQFF
- | 14 | TRBJ1-1 | many | TRBV7-9 | TGTGCCAGCAGCCCAACGATCTCAGACAGGGAAGCTTTCTTT | CASSPTISDREAFF
- | 13 | TRBJ1-1 | - | TRBV7-2 | TGTGCCAGCAGCTCATGGATATACACTGAAGCTTTCTTT | CASSSWIYTEAFF
TRBD1 | 14 | TRBJ1-2 | few | TRBV4-1 | TGCGCCAGCAGCCAAAGGACAGGCGCAGGGGGCTACACCTTC | CASSQRTGAGGYTF
- | 15 | TRBJ1-5 | many | TRBV7-8 | TGTGCCAGCAGCTTTTACTTGGGGTTAGAGCAGCCCCAGCATTTT | CASSFYLGLEQPQHF
- | 11 | TRBJ1-1 | - | TRBV29-1 | TGCAGCGCTGAACAGAACACTGAAGCTTTCTTT | CSAEQNTEAFF
- | 15 | TRBJ1-2 | - | TRBV5-6 | TGCGCCAGCAGCATCTCCGGGACGAATAACTATGGCTACACCTTC | CASSISGTNNYGYTF
- | 15 | TRBJ1-4 | few | TRBV5-1 | TGCGCCAGCAGCTTGAATCCGGGGCGATCTGAAAAACTGTTTTTT | CASSLNPGRSEKLFF
- | 15 | TRBJ2-2 | few | TRBV10-3 | TGTGCCATCGTCAACACAAGCGACAACACCGGGGAGCTGTTTTTT | CAIVNTSDNTGELFF
- | 14 | TRBJ2-7 | - | TRBV15 | TGTGCCACCAGCAAGGACCGCGACGCCTACGAGCAGTACTTC | CATSKDRDAYEQYF
- | 13 | TRBJ1-2 | - | TRBV27 | TGTGCCAGCAGCGTGAATGGGGCCCGAGGCTACACCTTC | CASSVNGARGYTF
- | 14 | TRBJ2-1 | - | TRBV6-6 | TGTGCCAGCGCGCCTTTTGGGGTTCGCAATGAGCAGTTCTTC | CASAPFGVRNEQFF
- | 13 | TRBJ2-5 | - | TRBV7-9 | TGTGCCAGCAGGCTACAGGGAAACGAGACCCAGTACTTC | CASRLQGNETQYF
TRBD2 | 15 | TRBJ2-1 | - | TRBV7-6 | TGTGCCAGCAGCGATAGCGGGGGACCTACAACTGAGCAGTTCTTC | CASSDSGGPTTEQFF
- | 13 | TRBJ2-2 | - | TRBV19 | TGTGTCAGTATCCTAGGGGACACCGGGGAGCTGTTTTTT | CVSILGDTGELFF
TRBD1 | 16 | TRBJ2-2 | many | TRBV7-9 | TGTGCCAGCAGCTCAAATCAGGGGGCAGACACCGGGGAGCTGTTTTTT | CASSSNQGADTGELFF
- | 16 | TRBJ2-1 | - | TRBV20-1 | TGCAGTGCTAGAGCCGATCGGTCGGGTCGGTCCAATGAGCAGTTCTTC | CSARADRSGRSNEQFF
TRBD1 | 12 | TRBJ2-7 | few | TRBV2 | TGTGCCACCCGGACAGGCACCTACGAGCAGTACTTC | CATRTGTYEQYF
- | 14 | TRBJ2-1 | - | TRBV6-2/TRBV6-3 | TGTGCCAGCACCCTCGGGCTGTCGGGGTATGAGCAGTTCTTC | CASTLGLSGYEQFF
- | 15 | TRBJ1-5 | - | TRBV5-4 | TGTGCCAGCAGCTTGGCCCCCAGTCCAAATCAGTCCCAGCATTTT | CASSLAPSPNQSQHF
- | 13 | TRBJ1-1 | - | TRBV11-2 | TGTGCCTGCAGCTTGAGCTTAAGCACTGAAGCTTTCTTT | CACSLSLSTEAFF
- | 13 | TRBJ1-1 | many | TRBV7-2 | TGTGCCAGCAGCTTACTGGATAGGTCTGAAGCTTTCTTT | CASSLLDRSEAFF
- | 12 | TRBJ2-2 | - | TRBV24-1 | TGTGCCACCAGGGATGGGACCGGGGAGCTGTTTTTT | CATRDGTGELFF
- | 13 | TRBJ1-3 | many | TRBV7-2 | TGTGCCAGCAGCTTATTAGGTGGAAACACCATATATTTT | CASSLLGGNTIYF
TRBD2 | 15 | TRBJ2-1 | few | TRBV20-1 | TGCAGTGCCCCGCCCTACACTAGCGGGGGCGGCGAGCAGTTCTTC | CSAPPYTSGGGEQFF
TRBD2 | 16 | TRBJ2-1 | - | TRBV6-6 | TGTGCCAGCAGTTACTCCGTTAAAGCGGGGGGTTGTGAGCAGTTCTTC | CASSYSVKAGGCEQFF
TRBD2 | 15 | TRBJ2-5 | few | TRBV10-1 | TGCGCCAGCAGTGACCTAGCGGGGAACCAAGAGACCCAGTACTTC | CASSDLAGNQETQYF
- | 13 | TRBJ2-7 | few | TRBV4-1 | TGCGCCACATCTACAACGCCGGGGTACGAGCAGTACTTC | CATSTTPGYEQYF
- | 14 | TRBJ1-5 | - | TRBV20-1 | TGCAGTGCTAGAGTTTCAGGGGATCTCCAGCCCCAGCATTTT | CSARVSGDLQPQHF
TRBD1 | 16 | TRBJ2-7 | few | TRBV15 | TGTGCCACCAGCAGAGGATTTGGGACAGGGATCTACGAGCAGTACTTC | CATSRGFGTGIYEQYF
TRBD1 | 15 | TRBJ1-1 | many | TRBV5-6 | TGTGCCAGCAGCTTGTTTGGACAGGTTGGGGCTGAAGCTTTCTTT | CASSLFGQVGAEAFF
- | 14 | TRBJ1-6 | once | TRBV27 | TGTGCCAGCAGTCAAGGACTGGATAATTCACCCCTCCACTTT | CASSQGLDNSPLHF
TRBD2 | 17 | TRBJ2-2 | many | TRBV7-6 | TGTGCCAGCAGGGACACCGGGACTAGCGGGGTATACGGGGAGCTGTTTTTT | CASRDTGTSGVYGELFF
- | 15 | TRBJ2-7 | few | TRBV6-5 | TGTGCCAGCAGTTACTCTGGGGCCTCCTCGCTCGAGCAGTACTTC | CASSYSGASSLEQYF
- | 14 | TRBJ1-1 | - | TRBV5-6 | TGTGCCAGCAGCCAACCGGGCCCGCGTGGTGAAGCTTTCTTT | CASSQPGPRGEAFF
- | 15 | TRBJ1-1 | - | TRBV7-2 | TGTGCCAGCAGCTTGGGGGGCCCCAGGAACACTGAAGCTTTCTTT | CASSLGGPRNTEAFF
- | 15 | TRBJ2-5 | few | TRBV4-1 | TGCGCCAGCAGCCAAGTGTGGGGGGGCCGGGAGACCCAGTACTTC | CASSQVWGGRETQYF
- | 16 | TRBJ2-7 | - | TRBV7-9 | TGTGCCAGCAGCTTAGCTGATGCCGGGAACTCCTACGAGCAGTACTTC | CASSLADAGNSYEQYF
- | 16 | TRBJ1-1 | - | TRBV10-3 | TGTGCCATCAGTGAGTCGTCCGGGGGGGAGAACACTGAAGCTTTCTTT | CAISESSGGENTEAFF